This T cell receptor beta chain was recovered during a study of shared clonotypes between healthy human individuals. Here immunoSEQ multiplex PCR was the method, and the copy in TCRdb shows in-frame clones only, minus some. In the table there are some 2,100,000 clones, approximately 94% of which are singletons. CDR3 length: 15 residues. Losses at the gene ends were 3 bases for V and 0 bases for J; bases not matched to a gene: 2. From germline, CDR1 is SGHTA and CDR2 FQGNSA. V usage is TRBV7-2 and J usage is TRBJ1-5; 7 nucleotides match TRBD1. The sample taken for sequencing was naive CD4+ T cells sorted from blood. The subset here: CD45RA+ positively selected. The clonotype comes from a man aged 18 to 29 in good health. The CDR3 reads CASSFNRGSNQPQHF. CDR3 nucleotides: TGTGCCAGCAGCTTCAACAGGGGTAGCAATCAGCCCCAGCATTTT.